The rows below give T cell receptor beta chains drawn from one sample of a study of cytomegalovirus exposure and HLA in healthy donors. Sequencing was performed with immunoSEQ multiplex PCR; in TCRdb, only in-frame clones are kept and a portion is missing. The data contain 220,000 or so clones, approximately 70% of them seen just once; the ten biggest clones take up 1.8%. Input material: PBMCs. The source of these receptors is a woman aged 25-40 years in good health and CMV-seronegative. CDR3s include the opening cysteine and the closing phenylalanine or tryptophan. The order of the fields is clone size, V gene, D gene, J gene, CDR3 DNA, CDR3 protein. A D gene is named only where the DNA matches it firmly. Size is stated for part of the rows, as once, few or many counts, or as a class when the clone is expanded.

.,TRBV29-1,.,TRBJ2-7,TGCAGCGTTGGGGGACTGTACGAGCAGTACTTC,CSVGGLYEQYF
.,TRBV6-5,.,TRBJ1-1,TGTGCCAGCTCACCCTTGGGAGGCACTGAAGCTTTCTTT,CASSPLGGTEAFF
once,TRBV11-1,TRBD2,TRBJ2-1,TGTGCCAGCAGCTTAGCGAGGGCTAGCGGGAGGTCCCACAATGAGCAGTTCTTC,CASSLARASGRSHNEQFF
.,TRBV18,.,TRBJ1-1,TGTGCCAGCTCACTTTACAGGGAAGGCGCTGAAGCTTTCTTT,CASSLYREGAEAFF
.,TRBV7-7,TRBD2,TRBJ2-3,TGTGCTAGCAGCTCGGGACTAGCGGGAGGCACAGATACGCAGTATTTT,CASSSGLAGGTDTQYF
.,TRBV6-1,.,TRBJ1-6,TGTGCCAGCAGTGGCACATACTCACCCCTCCACTTT,CASSGTYSPLHF
.,TRBV6-1,.,TRBJ2-7,TGTGCCAGCAGTGAAGCGACAGGTGGGCCCTACTCCTACGAGCAGTACTTC,CASSEATGGPYSYEQYF
.,TRBV5-5,.,TRBJ2-4,TGTGCCAGCAGCTTATACAGGGCCAAAAACATTCAGTACTTC,CASSLYRAKNIQYF
.,TRBV6-1,TRBD1,TRBJ1-5,TGTGCCAGCAGGCCGCAGGGGGTCAGCAATCAGCCCCAGCATTTT,CASRPQGVSNQPQHF
.,TRBV11-2,.,TRBJ2-7,TGTGCCAGCAGCCAAACGGGGACATCGCACTACGAGCAGTACTTC,CASSQTGTSHYEQYF
.,TRBV25-1,.,TRBJ1-2,TGTGCCAGCCGCTCAGGGAACGGCTACACCTTC,CASRSGNGYTF
.,TRBV4-1,.,TRBJ1-4,TGCGCCAGCAGCCCGGCACTCGGGAAAGTCGGTGAAAAACTGTTTTTT,CASSPALGKVGEKLFF
once,TRBV10-3,TRBD1,TRBJ1-1,TGTGCCATCAGTAGGACAGGGAGGGACACTGAAGCTTTCTTT,CAISRTGRDTEAFF
.,TRBV19,TRBD2,TRBJ2-1,TGTGCCAGTAGTCCACAGGGACTAGCGGCGGGCAATGAGCAGTTCTTC,CASSPQGLAAGNEQFF
.,TRBV15,TRBD2,TRBJ2-1,TGTGCCACCAGTTTTCCCGGGACTAGCGGCGATGAGCAGTTCTTC,CATSFPGTSGDEQFF
.,TRBV7-9,.,TRBJ1-1,TGTGCCAGCAGCTTAGTGGCGGCAACTGAAGCTTTCTTT,CASSLVAATEAFF
.,TRBV6-5,TRBD2,TRBJ2-2,TGTGCCAGTAGGACTAGCGCGAACGCCGGGGAGCTGTTTTTT,CASRTSANAGELFF
.,TRBV7-9,TRBD1,TRBJ1-2,TGTGCCAGCAGCCCAGCAGGGGGCTCGGCCACGTTCGTAGGCTACACCTTC,CASSPAGGSATFVGYTF
.,TRBV5-6,TRBD1,TRBJ1-2,TGTGCCAGCAGCACCGGACAGGCCCATCTCTATGGCTACACCTTC,CASSTGQAHLYGYTF